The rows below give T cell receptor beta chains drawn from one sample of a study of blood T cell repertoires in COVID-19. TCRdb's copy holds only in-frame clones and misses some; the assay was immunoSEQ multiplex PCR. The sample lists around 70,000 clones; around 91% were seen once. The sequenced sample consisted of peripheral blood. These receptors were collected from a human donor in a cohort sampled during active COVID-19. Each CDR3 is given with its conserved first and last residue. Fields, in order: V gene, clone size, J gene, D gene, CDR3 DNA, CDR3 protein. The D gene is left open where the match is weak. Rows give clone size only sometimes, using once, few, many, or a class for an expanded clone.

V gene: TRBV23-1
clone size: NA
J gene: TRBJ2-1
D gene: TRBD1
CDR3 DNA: TGCGCCAGCAGTCGACCGGTACAGGGGGTTGAGCAGTTCTTC
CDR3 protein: CASSRPVQGVEQFF

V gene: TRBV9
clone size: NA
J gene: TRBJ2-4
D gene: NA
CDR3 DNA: TGTGCCAGCAGCGTAGGAAGCCAAAAAAACATTCAGTACTTC
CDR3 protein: CASSVGSQKNIQYF

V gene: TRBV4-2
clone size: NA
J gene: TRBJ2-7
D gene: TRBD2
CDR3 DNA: TGTGCCAGCAGCCGTGTCCCAGCGGGGGGCTCCTACGAGCAGTACTTC
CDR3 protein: CASSRVPAGGSYEQYF

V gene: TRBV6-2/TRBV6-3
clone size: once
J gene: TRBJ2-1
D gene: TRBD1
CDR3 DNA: TGTGCCAGCAGCCAATACAGGGGCTTCAATGAGCAGTTCTTC
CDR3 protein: CASSQYRGFNEQFF

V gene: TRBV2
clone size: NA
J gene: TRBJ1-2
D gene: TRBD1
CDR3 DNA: TGTGCCAGCAGGGGACAGAACTATGGCTACACCTTC
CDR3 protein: CASRGQNYGYTF

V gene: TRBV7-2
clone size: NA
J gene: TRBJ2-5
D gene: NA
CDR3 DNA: TGTGCCAGCAGCTTCAACCAGGGCTTACAAGAGACCCAGTACTTC
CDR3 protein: CASSFNQGLQETQYF

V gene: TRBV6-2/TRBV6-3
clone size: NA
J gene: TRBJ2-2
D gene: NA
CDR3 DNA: TGTGCCAGCAGCCTAATTCCAGGGCTAGCCCGGGGGACCGGGGAGCTGTTTTTT
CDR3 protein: CASSLIPGLARGTGELFF

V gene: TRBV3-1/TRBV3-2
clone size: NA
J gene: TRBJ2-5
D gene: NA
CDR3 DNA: TGTGCCAGCAGAGAACCGGGATTGAGCCTCGGGACCCAGTACTTC
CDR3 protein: CASREPGLSLGTQYF

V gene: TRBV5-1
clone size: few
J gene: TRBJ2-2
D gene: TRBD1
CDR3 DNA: TGCGCCAGCAGCTTGTTAGGGCAGGGGGCCGCCGGGGAGCTGTTTTTT
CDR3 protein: CASSLLGQGAAGELFF

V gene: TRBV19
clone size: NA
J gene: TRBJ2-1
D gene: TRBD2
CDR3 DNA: TGTGCCAGTAGGGAGCGGGGGGGAGCCTACAATGAGCAGTTCTTC
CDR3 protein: CASRERGGAYNEQFF

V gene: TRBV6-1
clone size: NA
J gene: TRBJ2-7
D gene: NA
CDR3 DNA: TGTGCCAGCAGTGAACGGGTCCGGCAGTTTTTCTACGAGCAGTACTTC
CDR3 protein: CASSERVRQFFYEQYF

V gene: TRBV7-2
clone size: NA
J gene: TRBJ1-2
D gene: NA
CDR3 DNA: TGTGCCAGCAGCGTCGGGGGAGGAGGCTACACCTTC
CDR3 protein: CASSVGGGGYTF

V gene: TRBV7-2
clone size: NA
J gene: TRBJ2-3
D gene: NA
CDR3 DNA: TGTGCCAGCAGCCTAAGCGGGTGGGAGACAGATACGCAGTATTTT
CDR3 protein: CASSLSGWETDTQYF

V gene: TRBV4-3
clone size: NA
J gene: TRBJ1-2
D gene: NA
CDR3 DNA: TGCGCCAGCAGCCAAGATTACAGCCGTGGGGGCTACACCTTC
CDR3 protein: CASSQDYSRGGYTF

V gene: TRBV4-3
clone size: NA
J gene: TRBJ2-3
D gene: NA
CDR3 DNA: TGCGCCAGCAGCCAAGGACATAGTTTCACAGATACGCAGTATTTT
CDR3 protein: CASSQGHSFTDTQYF

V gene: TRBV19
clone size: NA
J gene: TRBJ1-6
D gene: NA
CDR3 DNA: TGTGCCTGTTCCTGGACAGTTGATAATTCACCCCTCCACTTT
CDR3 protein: CACSWTVDNSPLHF

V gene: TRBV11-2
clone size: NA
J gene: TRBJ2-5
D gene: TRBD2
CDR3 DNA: TGTGCCAGCAGCTCCCGCGGGGGGGAGGAGACCCAGTACTTC
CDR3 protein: CASSSRGGEETQYF

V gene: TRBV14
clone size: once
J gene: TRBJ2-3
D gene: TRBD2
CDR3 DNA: TGTGCCAGCAGCCAAGTTGGTAGCGGGTGGACAGATACGCAGTATTTT
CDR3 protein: CASSQVGSGWTDTQYF

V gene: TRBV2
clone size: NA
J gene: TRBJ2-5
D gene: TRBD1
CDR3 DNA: TGTGCCAGCAGTCGCGACAGGGGGCTCGAGACCCAGTACTTC
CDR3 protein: CASSRDRGLETQYF

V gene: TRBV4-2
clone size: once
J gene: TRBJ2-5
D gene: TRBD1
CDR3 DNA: TGTGCCAGCAGCCAAGACGAGACAGGGACAAAGACCCAGTACTTC
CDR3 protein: CASSQDETGTKTQYF

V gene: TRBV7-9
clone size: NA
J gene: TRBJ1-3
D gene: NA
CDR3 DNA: TGTGCCAGCAGCTTATCAGGGGCTGGAAACACCATATATTTT
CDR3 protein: CASSLSGAGNTIYF

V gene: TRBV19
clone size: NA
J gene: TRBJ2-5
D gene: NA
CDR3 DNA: TGTGCCAGTACCCCGGCCGGACAGGGAGGGGAGACCCAGTACTTC
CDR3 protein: CASTPAGQGGETQYF

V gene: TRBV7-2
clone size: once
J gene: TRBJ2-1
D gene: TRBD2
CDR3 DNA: TGTGCCAGCGGCGAAGTAGGACTAGCGGGGAATGAGCAGTTCTTC
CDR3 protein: CASGEVGLAGNEQFF

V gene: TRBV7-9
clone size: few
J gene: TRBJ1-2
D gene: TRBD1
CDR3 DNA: TGTGCCAGCAGCCTCCGGACAGGGGAAGGCTACACCTTC
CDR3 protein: CASSLRTGEGYTF

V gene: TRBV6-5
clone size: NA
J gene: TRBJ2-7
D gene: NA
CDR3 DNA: TGTGCCAGCAGTTACTCGCGACTACCCTCCTACGAGCAGTACTTC
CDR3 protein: CASSYSRLPSYEQYF

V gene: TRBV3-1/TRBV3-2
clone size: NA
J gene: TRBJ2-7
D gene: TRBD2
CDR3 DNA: TGTGCCAGCAGCCAAGGGGAGGCTAGCGGGGATGGGGCCTACGAGCAGTACTTC
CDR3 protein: CASSQGEASGDGAYEQYF

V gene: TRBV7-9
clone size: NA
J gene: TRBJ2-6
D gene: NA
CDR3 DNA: TGTGCCAGCAGCTTAGTGGTCGGGTTCGGGGTACCTGGGGCCAACGTCCTGACTTTC
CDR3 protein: CASSLVVGFGVPGANVLTF

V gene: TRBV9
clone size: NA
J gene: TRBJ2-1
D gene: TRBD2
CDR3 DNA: TGTGCCAGCAGTGGCGGGGGGGCCGATGAGCAGTTCTTC
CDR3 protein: CASSGGGADEQFF

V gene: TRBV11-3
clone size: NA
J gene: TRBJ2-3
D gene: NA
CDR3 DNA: TGTGCCAGCAGCAAGGGAGGCAGCACAGATACGCAGTATTTT
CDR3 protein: CASSKGGSTDTQYF

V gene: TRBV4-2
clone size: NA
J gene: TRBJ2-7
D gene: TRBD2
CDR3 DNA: TGTGCCAGCAGCCAAGAGAAGGGACTAGCGGGGGCAAAATTACCCCCCAGGGACGAGCAGTACTTC
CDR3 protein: CASSQEKGLAGAKLPPRDEQYF

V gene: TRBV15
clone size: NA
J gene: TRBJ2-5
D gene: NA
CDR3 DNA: TGTGCCACCAGCAGAGATAGGGGGCAAGAGACCCAGTACTTC
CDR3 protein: CATSRDRGQETQYF

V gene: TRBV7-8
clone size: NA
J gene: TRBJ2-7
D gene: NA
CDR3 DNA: TGTGCCAGCAGCCAAGCCCGGGAGAACTACGAGCAGTACTTC
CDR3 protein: CASSQARENYEQYF

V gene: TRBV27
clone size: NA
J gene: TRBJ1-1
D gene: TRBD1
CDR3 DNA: TGTGCCAGCGGACAGGGCCAGAACACTGAAGCTTTCTTT
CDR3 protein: CASGQGQNTEAFF

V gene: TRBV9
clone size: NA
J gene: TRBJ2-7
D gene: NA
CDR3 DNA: TGTGCCAGCAGCGTTGAGACGGGGATGGGCGAGCAGTACTTC
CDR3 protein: CASSVETGMGEQYF

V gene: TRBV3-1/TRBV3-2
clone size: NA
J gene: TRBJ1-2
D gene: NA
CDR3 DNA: TGTGCCAGCAGCCAAGATTTGGGGAGGGTCTATGGCTACACCTTC
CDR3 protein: CASSQDLGRVYGYTF

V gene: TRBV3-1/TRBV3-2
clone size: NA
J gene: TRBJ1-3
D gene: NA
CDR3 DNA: TGTGCCAGCAGCCACCTACAGGGTCTCTCTGGAAACACCATATATTTT
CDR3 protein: CASSHLQGLSGNTIYF